The T cell receptor (beta chain) described here comes from a study of Ad26.COV2.S vaccination and SARS-CoV-2 variants. General study results and limits: It is possible that the TCR breadth and depth analyses underestimated the total T cell responses.

Libraries were prepared by immunoSEQ multiplex PCR; TCRdb keeps only in-frame clonotypes and omits some of them. The table records over 400,000 clones, 80% to 95% of them present only once. The CDR3 runs 14 residues. V was trimmed by 7 bases and J by 13 bases, leaving 22 bases between them. CDR1 is LNHDA, CDR2 SQIVND, per germline (reference sequence). In the case of this clone: Its antigen is as yet unknown.

Sample treatment: roughly 20 received Ad26.COV2.S at low or high dose, single or two shots; about 5 received placebo; per-sample allocation not given. Repertoires come from day 63 after the first vaccine or placebo injection. At a Boston site, the person donating was an adult of 18-55 years. The rearrangement joins TRBV19 to TRBJ1-4; possibly TRBD1 for D (5 bases). This receptor was obtained from a person between 18 and 65 years old who received the Ad26.COV2.S COVID-19 vaccine or a placebo. The specimen was peripheral blood, collected in a trial of Ad26.COV2.S vaccine versus placebo. Here the CDR3 DNA reads TGTGCCAGTACCCCAGGACTATTTCGGGACTTACTGTTTTTT. Amino acids: CASTPGLFRDLLFF.